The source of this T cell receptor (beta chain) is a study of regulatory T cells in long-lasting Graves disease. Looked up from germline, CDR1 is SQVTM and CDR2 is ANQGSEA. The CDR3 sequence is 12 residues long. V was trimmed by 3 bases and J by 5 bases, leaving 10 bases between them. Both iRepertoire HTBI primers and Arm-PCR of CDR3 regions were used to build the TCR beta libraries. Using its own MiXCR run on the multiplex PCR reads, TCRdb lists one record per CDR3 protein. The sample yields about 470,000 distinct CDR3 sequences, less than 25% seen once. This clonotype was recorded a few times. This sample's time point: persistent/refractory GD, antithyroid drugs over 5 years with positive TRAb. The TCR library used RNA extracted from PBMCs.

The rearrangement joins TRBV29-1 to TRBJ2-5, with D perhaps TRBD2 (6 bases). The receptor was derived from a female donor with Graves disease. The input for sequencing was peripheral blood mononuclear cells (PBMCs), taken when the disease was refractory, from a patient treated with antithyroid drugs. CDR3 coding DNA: TGCAGCGTTGATGGAGGGAGCGAGACCCAGTACTTC. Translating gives CSVDGGSETQYF.